This TCR beta chain is from a study of T cells in Graves' hyperthyroidism and ophthalmopathy. RNA transcripts served as the template for amplifying TCR beta CDR3 regions. HTBI primers drove first-round RT-PCR of the TCR CDR3. In TCRdb, the multiplex PCR reads were re-called with MiXCR into one record per CDR3 protein. Here the sample spans 400,000 to 550,000 distinct CDR3 sequences, approximately 24% being singletons. Turning to this clonotype: An end of the junction differs from the germline gene, which may be a read error.

Germline V lookup: CDR1 LGHNA, CDR2 YNFKEQ. The CDR3 is made up of 15 amino acids. This receptor was taken from a woman in her 30s with Graves' ophthalmopathy. The J gene is TRBJ1-1, the V gene TRBV4-2, with no clear D. Sequencing used blood. This CDR3 is CASSQGVGLATEACF. CDR3 sequence (DNA): TGTGCCAGCAGCCAAGGAGTAGGGTTGGCCACTGAAGCTTGCTTT.